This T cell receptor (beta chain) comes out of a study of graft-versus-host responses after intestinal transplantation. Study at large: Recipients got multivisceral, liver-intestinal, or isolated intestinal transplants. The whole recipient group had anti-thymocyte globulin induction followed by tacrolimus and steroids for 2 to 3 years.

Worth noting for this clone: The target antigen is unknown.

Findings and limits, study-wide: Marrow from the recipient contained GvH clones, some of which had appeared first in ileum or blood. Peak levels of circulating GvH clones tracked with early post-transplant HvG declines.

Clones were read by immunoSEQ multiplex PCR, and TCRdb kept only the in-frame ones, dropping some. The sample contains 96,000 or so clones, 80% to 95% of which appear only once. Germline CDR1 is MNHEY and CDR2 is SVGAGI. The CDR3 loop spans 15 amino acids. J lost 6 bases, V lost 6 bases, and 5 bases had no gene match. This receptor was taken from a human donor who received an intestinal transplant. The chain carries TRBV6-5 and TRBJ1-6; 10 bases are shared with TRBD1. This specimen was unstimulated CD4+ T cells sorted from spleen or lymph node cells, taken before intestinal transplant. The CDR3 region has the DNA TGTGCCAGCAGCCTGAGGGACAGGGGTAATTCACCCCTCCACTTT. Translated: CASSLRDRGNSPLHF.